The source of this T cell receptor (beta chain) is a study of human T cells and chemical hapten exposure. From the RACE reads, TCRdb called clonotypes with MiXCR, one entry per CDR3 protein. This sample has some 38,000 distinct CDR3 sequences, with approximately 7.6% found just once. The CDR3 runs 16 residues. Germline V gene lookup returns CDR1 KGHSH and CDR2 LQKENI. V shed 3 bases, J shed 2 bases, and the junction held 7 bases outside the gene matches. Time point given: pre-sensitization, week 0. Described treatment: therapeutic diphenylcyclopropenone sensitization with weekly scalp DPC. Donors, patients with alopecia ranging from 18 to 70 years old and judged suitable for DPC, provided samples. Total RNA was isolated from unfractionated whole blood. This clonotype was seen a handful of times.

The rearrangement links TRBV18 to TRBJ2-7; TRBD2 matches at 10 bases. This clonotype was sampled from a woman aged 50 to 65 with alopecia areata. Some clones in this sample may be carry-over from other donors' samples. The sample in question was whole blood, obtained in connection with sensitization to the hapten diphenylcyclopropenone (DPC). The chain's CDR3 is CASSPVGAGGTYEQYF. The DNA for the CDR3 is TGTGCCAGCTCACCGGTTGGAGCGGGAGGGACCTACGAGCAGTACTTC. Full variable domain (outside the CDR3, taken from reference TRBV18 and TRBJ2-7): NAGVMQNPRHLVRRRGQEARLRCSPMKGHSHVYWYRQLPEEGLKFMVYLQKENIIDESGMPKERFSAEFPKEGPSILRIQQVVRGDSAAYFCASSPVGAGGTYEQYFGPGTRLTVT.